This T cell receptor (beta chain) was identified in a study of T-cell memory formation after mild COVID-19. Study-level findings and limits: Pre-infection memory contained some responding clones, which suggested that cross-reactive memory had joined.

About this clonotype: Its antigen is undetermined.

V was shortened by 5 bases and J by 1 base, with 15 bases between the two germline ends. Germline loops: CDR1 MNHNY, CDR2 SVGAGI (reference sequence). This CDR3 has 15 amino acids. TCRdb reanalysed the 5' RACE reads using MiXCR and keeps one entry per CDR3 protein. The sample includes around 340,000 distinct CDR3 sequences, around 14% of them seen just once. The genes are TRBV6-6 and TRBJ2-7; maybe TRBD2 (6 bases). Sequencing input: PBMCs or a T cell subset sorted from them (not recorded which). This sequence originates from a man younger than 35 who had mild COVID-19 (a few samples of this study predate the infection). Cell type and time point are not known. CDR3 in amino acids: CASSPGLPYSYEQYV. The CDR3 DNA reads as TGTGCCAGCAGTCCGGGACTTCCGTATTCCTACGAGCAGTACGTC.